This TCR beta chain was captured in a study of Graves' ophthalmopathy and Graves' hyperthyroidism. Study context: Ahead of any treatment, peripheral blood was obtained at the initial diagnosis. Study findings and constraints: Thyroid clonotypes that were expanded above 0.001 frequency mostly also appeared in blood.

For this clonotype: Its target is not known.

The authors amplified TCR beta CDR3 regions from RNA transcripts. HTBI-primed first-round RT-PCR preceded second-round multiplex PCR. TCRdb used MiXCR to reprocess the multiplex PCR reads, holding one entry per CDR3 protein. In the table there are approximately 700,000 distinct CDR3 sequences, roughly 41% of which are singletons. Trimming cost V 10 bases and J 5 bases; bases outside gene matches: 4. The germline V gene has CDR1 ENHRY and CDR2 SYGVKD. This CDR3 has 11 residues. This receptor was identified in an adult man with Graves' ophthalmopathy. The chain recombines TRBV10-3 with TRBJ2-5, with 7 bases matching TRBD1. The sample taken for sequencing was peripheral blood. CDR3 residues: CATETGETQYF. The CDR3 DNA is TGTGCCACCGAGACAGGGGAGACCCAGTACTTC.